Listed below are T cell receptor beta chains from one sample, sequenced in a study of T-cell reconstitution after alpha-beta-depleted transplantation in children. TCRdb re-called the PCR reads through MiXCR, storing one row per CDR3 protein. The table includes roughly 500,000 distinct CDR3 sequences, 30% to 35% detected once. The sample in question was PBMCs from the stem cell graft donor, obtained from the stem cell graft. These TCRs come from a human donor who donated a stem cell graft to a child with aplastic anemia. The CDR3 runs from the conserved cysteine through the conserved F or W. The order of the fields is V gene, J gene, D gene, clone size, CDR3 protein, CDR3 DNA. The D gene is left open where the match is weak. Where a row states a size, it is once, few, many or the class of an expanded clone; other rows omit it.

V: TRBV20-1; J: TRBJ1-2; D: NA; size: few; CDR3: CSATANYGYTF; DNA: TGCAGTGCTACAGCTAACTATGGCTACACCTTC
V: TRBV11-2; J: TRBJ2-1; D: TRBD2; size: few; CDR3: CASSLALSSGDTYNEQFF; DNA: TGTGCCAGCAGCTTAGCTCTGTCTAGCGGGGATACCTACAATGAGCAGTTCTTC
V: TRBV9; J: TRBJ2-1; D: TRBD2; size: NA; CDR3: CASSFGLDQSSYNEQFF; DNA: TGTGCCAGCAGCTTCGGACTAGACCAAAGCTCCTACAATGAGCAGTTCTTC
V: TRBV5-1; J: TRBJ2-1; D: NA; size: NA; CDR3: CASSFPTYNEQFF; DNA: TGCGCCAGCAGCTTCCCCACCTACAATGAGCAGTTCTTC
V: TRBV3-1; J: TRBJ2-7; D: NA; size: NA; CDR3: CASSRLSGPSSSYEQYF; DNA: TGTGCCAGCAGCCGTTTAAGTGGGCCATCGAGCTCCTACGAGCAGTACTTC
V: TRBV10-3; J: TRBJ2-5; D: NA; size: few; CDR3: CAISESLANQETQYF; DNA: TGTGCCATCAGTGAGTCGCTAGCAAACCAAGAGACCCAGTACTTC
V: TRBV7-2; J: TRBJ2-2; D: TRBD1; size: NA; CDR3: CASSPQGAGRTGELFF; DNA: TGTGCCAGCAGCCCCCAGGGGGCGGGACGGACCGGGGAGCTGTTTTTT
V: TRBV19; J: TRBJ1-1; D: TRBD1; size: few; CDR3: CASSIMVGGGEAFF; DNA: TGTGCCAGTAGTATCATGGTAGGGGGCGGGGAAGCTTTCTTT
V: TRBV15; J: TRBJ2-1; D: TRBD2; size: NA; CDR3: CATSRVVAGPLGWYNEQFF; DNA: TGTGCCACCAGCAGAGTAGTAGCGGGACCCCTCGGGTGGTACAATGAGCAGTTCTTC
V: TRBV12-3/TRBV12-4; J: TRBJ2-1; D: TRBD2; size: NA; CDR3: CASSSAHLAGTNISRYNEQFF; DNA: TGTGCCAGCAGTTCGGCCCACCTAGCGGGAACTAATATTTCGAGGTACAATGAGCAGTTCTTC
V: TRBV11-3; J: TRBJ2-1; D: TRBD2; size: NA; CDR3: CASSLGFGREPGTSETAYNEQFF; DNA: TGTGCCAGCAGCTTAGGATTTGGCCGGGAGCCCGGAACTAGCGAGACCGCCTACAATGAGCAGTTCTTC